The clone carrying this T cell receptor beta chain was counted once. CDR1 and CDR2 (germline): SQVTM, ANQGSEA. Trimming shortened V by 0 bases and J by 8 bases, and 8 bases separated the two germline ends. The CDR3 has 12 amino acids. The data belong to a study of sequential checkpoint blockade in melanoma. As for the study in general: Maintenance nivolumab came after either treatment sequence.

Some clones are missing from TCRdb's copy, which holds only in-frame ones; the method was immunoSEQ multiplex PCR. The sample has approximately 9,300 clones, more than 70% seen once. As for treatment: randomized to nivolumab then ipilimumab (arm A) or the reverse (arm B). DNA-damaging chemotherapy had not been given to any patient beforehand. Sorted cells were live CD3+CD8+, lacking CD19 and CD56, from PBMCs. The sequence came from a human donor with melanoma. Material: CD8+ T cells sorted from blood (inferred from file names), obtained from a patient given nivolumab and ipilimumab in sequence. The chain recombines TRBV29-1 with TRBJ1-3; D remains ambiguous. The chain's CDR3 is CSVEDRAYTIYF. The CDR3 region has the DNA TGCAGCGTTGAAGATCGAGCATACACCATATATTTT.